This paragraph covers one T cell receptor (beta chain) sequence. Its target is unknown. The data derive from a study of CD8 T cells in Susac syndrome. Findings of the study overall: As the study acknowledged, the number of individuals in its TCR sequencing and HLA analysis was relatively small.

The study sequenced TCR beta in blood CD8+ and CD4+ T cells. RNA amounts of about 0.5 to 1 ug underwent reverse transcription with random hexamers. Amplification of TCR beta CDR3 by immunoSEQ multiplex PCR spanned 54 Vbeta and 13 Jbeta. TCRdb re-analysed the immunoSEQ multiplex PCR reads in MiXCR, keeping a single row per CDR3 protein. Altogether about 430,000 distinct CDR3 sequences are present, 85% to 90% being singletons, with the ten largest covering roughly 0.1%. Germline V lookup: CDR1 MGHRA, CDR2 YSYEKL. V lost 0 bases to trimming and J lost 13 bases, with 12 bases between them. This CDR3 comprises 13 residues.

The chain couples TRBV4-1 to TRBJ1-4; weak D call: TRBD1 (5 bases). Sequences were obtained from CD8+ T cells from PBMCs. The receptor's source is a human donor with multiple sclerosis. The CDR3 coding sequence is TGCGCCAGCAGCCAAGAGCTGGGGGGAGGACTGTTTTTT. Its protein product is CASSQELGGGLFF.